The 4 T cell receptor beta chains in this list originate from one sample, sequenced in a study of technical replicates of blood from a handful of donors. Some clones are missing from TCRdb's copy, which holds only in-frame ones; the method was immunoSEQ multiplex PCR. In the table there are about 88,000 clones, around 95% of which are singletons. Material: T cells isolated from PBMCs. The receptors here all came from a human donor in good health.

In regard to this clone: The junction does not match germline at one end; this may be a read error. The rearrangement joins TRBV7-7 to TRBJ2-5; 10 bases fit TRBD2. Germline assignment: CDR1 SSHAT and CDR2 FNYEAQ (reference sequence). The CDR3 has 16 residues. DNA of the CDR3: TGTGCTAGCAGCTTAGGCGTCGCGACTAGCGGGGAGACCCAGTACTTC. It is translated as CASSLGVATSGETQYF.

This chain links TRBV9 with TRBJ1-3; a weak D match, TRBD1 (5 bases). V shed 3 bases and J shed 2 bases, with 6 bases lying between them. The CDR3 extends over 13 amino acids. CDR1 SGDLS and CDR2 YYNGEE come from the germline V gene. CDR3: CASSAGAGNTIYF. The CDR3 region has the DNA TGTGCCAGCAGCGCGGGGGCTGGAAACACCATATATTTT.

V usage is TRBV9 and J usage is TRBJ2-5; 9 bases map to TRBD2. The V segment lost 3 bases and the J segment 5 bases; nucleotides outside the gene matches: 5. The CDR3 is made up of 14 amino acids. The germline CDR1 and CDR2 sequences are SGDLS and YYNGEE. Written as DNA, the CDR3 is TGTGCCAGCAGCGCGACTAGCGGAGGGGAGACCCAGTACTTC. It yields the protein CASSATSGGETQYF.

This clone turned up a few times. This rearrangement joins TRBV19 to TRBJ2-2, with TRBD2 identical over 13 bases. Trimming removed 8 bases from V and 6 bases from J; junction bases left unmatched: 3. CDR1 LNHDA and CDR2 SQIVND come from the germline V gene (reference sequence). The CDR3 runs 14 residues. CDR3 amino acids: CASGLAGAAGELFF. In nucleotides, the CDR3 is TGTGCCAGTGGACTAGCGGGAGCAGCCGGGGAGCTGTTTTTT. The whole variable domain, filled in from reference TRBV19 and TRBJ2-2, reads DGGITQSPKYLFRKEGQNVTLSCEQNLNHDAMYWYRQDPGQGLRLIYYSQIVNDFQKGDIAEGYSVSREKKESFPLTVTSAQKNPTAFYLCASGLAGAAGELFFGEGSRLTVL.